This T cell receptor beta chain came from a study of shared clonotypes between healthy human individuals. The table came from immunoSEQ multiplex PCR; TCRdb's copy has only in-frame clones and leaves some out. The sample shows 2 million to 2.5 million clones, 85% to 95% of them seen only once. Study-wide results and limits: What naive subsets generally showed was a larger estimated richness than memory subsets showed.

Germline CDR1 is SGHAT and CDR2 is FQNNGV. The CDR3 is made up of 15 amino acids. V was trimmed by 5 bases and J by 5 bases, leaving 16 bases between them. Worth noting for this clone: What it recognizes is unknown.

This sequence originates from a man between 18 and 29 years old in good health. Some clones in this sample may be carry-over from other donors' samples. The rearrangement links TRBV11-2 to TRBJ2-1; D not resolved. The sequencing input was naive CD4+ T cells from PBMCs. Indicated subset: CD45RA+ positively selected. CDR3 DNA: TGTGCCAGCAGCGCCCAATACGCTAACCACAATGAGCAGTTCTTC. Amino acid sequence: CASSAQYANHNEQFF.